This T cell receptor (beta chain) was recorded in a study of blood T cell repertoires in COVID-19. In the original workflow: Quantification of nucleated cells was approximated via reference gene primer amplification. Profiling relied on immunoSEQ multiplex PCR, and the TCRdb table lists in-frame clones only, not all of them. D and trimming come from the DNA, and the V and J calls and clone size come from that table. The sample has 95,000 to 100,000 clones; around 85% are singletons. CDR1 and CDR2 (germline): SGHKS, YYEKEE (reference sequence). Trimming took off 2 bases at V and 3 bases at J, with 18 bases between the two ends. This CDR3 is built from 17 residues.

This receptor was taken from a woman in her 70s with active or convalescent COVID-19. The chain recombines TRBV5-5 with TRBJ1-3; the D is unclear. The sequenced sample consisted of peripheral blood. The CDR3 protein is CASSLLRYSWNGNTIYF. CDR3 nucleotides: TGTGCCAGCAGCTTATTAAGGTACAGTTGGAATGGAAACACCATATATTTT.